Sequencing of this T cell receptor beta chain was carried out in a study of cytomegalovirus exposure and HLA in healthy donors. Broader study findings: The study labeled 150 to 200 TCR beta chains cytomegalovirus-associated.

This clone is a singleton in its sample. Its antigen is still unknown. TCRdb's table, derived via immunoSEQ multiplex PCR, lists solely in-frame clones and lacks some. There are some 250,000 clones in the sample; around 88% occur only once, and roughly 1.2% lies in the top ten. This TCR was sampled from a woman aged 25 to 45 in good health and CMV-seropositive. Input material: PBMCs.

The CDR3, as DNA: TGTGCCAGCAGCGTCGGACTAGCCACTGAGCAGTTCTTC. Protein product: CASSVGLATEQFF. The rearrangement links TRBV9 to TRBJ2-1, with 8 bases matching TRBD2. Losses at the gene ends were 2 bases for V and 9 bases for J; bases not matched to a gene: 4. CDR1 is SGDLS and CDR2 is YYNGEE in the germline V gene. The CDR3 is 13 residues long.